The rows below give T cell receptor beta chains drawn from one sample of a study of tumor-infiltrating lymphocytes in primary liver carcinoma. MiXCR, applied by TCRdb to the multiplex PCR reads, yields one record per CDR3 protein. The sample has roughly 100,000 distinct CDR3 sequences, around 80% seen once; the top ten hold approximately 21%. The sequenced sample consisted of liver tumor tissue from sampling region 3. The receptors stem from a man between 35 and 55 years old with primary liver carcinoma and hepatitis B virus infection. CDR3s include the opening cysteine and the closing phenylalanine or tryptophan. The D gene is left open where the match is weak. Clone sizes are given selectively: once, few, many, or a class where the clone is expanded.

clone size: NA; J gene: TRBJ1-2; V gene: TRBV12-3/TRBV12-4; D gene: NA; CDR3 DNA: TGTGCCAGCATTCGTCGGGGCGTGGACTATCGCTACACCTTC; CDR3 protein: CASIRRGVDYRYTF
clone size: once; J gene: TRBJ2-4; V gene: TRBV11-1; D gene: NA; CDR3 DNA: TGTGCCAGCAGCTTTCCCGGGTATATCAGGACCAGAAACATACAGTACTTC; CDR3 protein: CASSFPGYIRTRNIQYF
clone size: NA; J gene: TRBJ1-2; V gene: TRBV29-1; D gene: NA; CDR3 DNA: TGCAGCGCCAAGTTTGGTCAGTCGATCTATGGTTACACCTTC; CDR3 protein: CSAKFGQSIYGYTF
clone size: NA; J gene: TRBJ2-1; V gene: TRBV12-3/TRBV12-4; D gene: NA; CDR3 DNA: TGTGCCAACGCCCGAAGGGGCGGGGATTTACTTAATGAGCAGTCCTTC; CDR3 protein: CANARRGGDLLNEQSF
clone size: NA; J gene: TRBJ2-1; V gene: TRBV11-3; D gene: NA; CDR3 DNA: TGTGCCAGTAGCTTAGGCGTCTCGAGCTATGAGCAGTTCTTC; CDR3 protein: CASSLGVSSYEQFF
clone size: many; J gene: TRBJ2-6; V gene: TRBV5-1; D gene: NA; CDR3 DNA: TGCGCCAGCAGCTTGGAAAGCTCTGGGGCCAACGTCCTGACTTTC; CDR3 protein: CASSLESSGANVLTF
clone size: NA; J gene: TRBJ2-3; V gene: TRBV28; D gene: TRBD1; CDR3 DNA: TGTACCAGCAGTCTGCCGACAGGGGGACTGAGCGGCACAGATACACAGTATTTT; CDR3 protein: CTSSLPTGGLSGTDTQYF
clone size: NA; J gene: TRBJ1-5; V gene: TRBV20-1; D gene: TRBD1; CDR3 DNA: TGCAGTGCTAGAGTCCCAGGGGGTATTAGGCCCCAGCATTTT; CDR3 protein: CSARVPGGIRPQHF
clone size: NA; J gene: TRBJ2-1; V gene: TRBV4-2; D gene: TRBD2; CDR3 DNA: TGTACCAGCAGCCCAGAGCGAGCGGGAGGTTACAATGAGCAGTTCTTC; CDR3 protein: CTSSPERAGGYNEQFF
clone size: NA; J gene: TRBJ2-3; V gene: TRBV7-8; D gene: NA; CDR3 DNA: TGTGCCAGCAGCCCTGCCAGGTCGGCAGATACTCAGTATTTT; CDR3 protein: CASSPARSADTQYF
clone size: few; J gene: TRBJ2-1; V gene: TRBV6-5; D gene: NA; CDR3 DNA: TGTGCTAGCAGTTATGTCGTATTAAATGAGCAGTTCTTC; CDR3 protein: CASSYVVLNEQFF
clone size: NA; J gene: TRBJ1-2; V gene: TRBV11-2; D gene: NA; CDR3 DNA: TGTGCCAGCAGCCCCATGAAACCCTATGACTACACCTTC; CDR3 protein: CASSPMKPYDYTF
clone size: NA; J gene: TRBJ2-5; V gene: TRBV5-4; D gene: NA; CDR3 DNA: TGTGACAGCAGTTTAGACAAGGCCGTCAAATACTTC; CDR3 protein: CDSSLDKAVKYF
clone size: NA; J gene: TRBJ2-7; V gene: TRBV6-6; D gene: NA; CDR3 DNA: TGTACCAGCACCCCAGGACTATCCTACGAGCAGTACTTC; CDR3 protein: CTSTPGLSYEQYF
clone size: NA; J gene: TRBJ2-7; V gene: TRBV6-1; D gene: TRBD1; CDR3 DNA: TGTGCCAGCACACCATGGTCGGGACAGGGCTCCTACGAGCAGTATTTC; CDR3 protein: CASTPWSGQGSYEQYF
clone size: NA; J gene: TRBJ2-1; V gene: TRBV11-3; D gene: NA; CDR3 DNA: TGTGCCAGCGGCTTAGGCATCTCGAGCAATGAGCAGATCTTC; CDR3 protein: CASGLGISSNEQIF